The T cell receptor beta chain under discussion was sequenced for a study of identical twins. Study results and caveats: Twins shared out-of-frame alpha sequences with excess low generation probability.

This clonotype came up once. Its cognate antigen is unknown. A read error is possible here, since a much larger clone lies one base away. There are 15 residues in the CDR3. In germline, CDR1 is LGHDT, CDR2 YNNKEL (reference sequence). A single record per CDR3 protein comes from TCRdb applying MiXCR to the 5' RACE reads. Of 750,000 to 950,000 distinct CDR3 sequences detected, about 12% appear once; the ten largest clones hold around 1.5%. These data also featured in a second study, about yellow fever vaccine responses in identical twins.

The sample consisted of PBMCs. J is TRBJ2-3 and V is TRBV3-1, with D unresolved. This TCR was sampled from a woman aged 18-29 years in good health. In DNA, the CDR3 is TGTGCCACCAGCCAAGAGCTGAAGATCACAGATACGCAGTATTTT. Translating it yields CATSQELKITDTQYF.